This T cell receptor (beta chain) was obtained from a study of blood T cell repertoires in COVID-19. Germline V gene data show CDR1 as SGHTA and CDR2 as FQGTGA. Trimming at V came to 5 bases and at J to 3 bases, leaving 10 bases not matched to a gene. The CDR3 runs to 16 residues. Participant-reported clinical history was the basis for cohort assignment. Here immunoSEQ multiplex PCR was the method, and the copy in TCRdb shows in-frame clones only, minus some. The sample lists 250,000 to 300,000 clones; more than 70% were seen once. This chain joins TRBV7-3 and TRBJ2-1, with 7 bases aligning to TRBD1. The sample consisted of PBMCs or T cells enriched from blood (not recorded which). The clonotype comes from a woman in her sixties or seventies in a cohort exposed to, infected with or recovered from COVID-19 (not recorded which). The CDR3 coding sequence is TGTGCCAGCAGCCTTACAGGGGTAGGGGACTACAATGAGCAGTTCTTC. The encoded protein is CASSLTGVGDYNEQFF. The variable domain in full, completed from reference TRBV7-3 and TRBJ2-1, reads GAGVSQTPSNKVTEKGKYVELRCDPISGHTALYWYRQSLGQGPEFLIYFQGTGAADDSGLPNDRFFAVRPEGSVSTLKIQRTERGDSAVYLCASSLTGVGDYNEQFFGPGTRLTVL.